These T cell receptor beta chains were read from a single sample in a study of shared clonotypes between healthy human individuals. Assay: immunoSEQ multiplex PCR; the TCRdb copy retains only in-frame clones and omits some. Here the sample spans about 490,000 clones, 70% to 80% being singletons. Sequenced input: PBMCs. Receptors were obtained from a woman in her thirties or forties in good health. Some clones in this sample may be carry-over from other donors' samples. Both conserved end residues are part of each CDR3. Each record gives: V gene, J gene, D gene, clone size, CDR3 protein, CDR3 DNA. A D gene is named only where the DNA matches it firmly. The size of a clone is reported for some rows only, either as once, few or many, or as a class for expanded clones.

TRBV9	TRBJ2-3	-	-	CASSRGWDSNTDTQYF	TGTGCCAGCAGCCGAGGATGGGACTCGAACACAGATACGCAGTATTTT
TRBV28	TRBJ2-7	-	few	CASSFLHEQYF	TGTGCCAGCAGTTTTCTCCACGAGCAGTACTTC
TRBV5-6	TRBJ1-2	-	once	CASSLANQPYGYTF	TGTGCCAGCAGCTTGGCCAATCAACCCTATGGCTACACCTTC
TRBV28	TRBJ1-5	-	-	CASSLVQSGGNQPQHF	TGTGCCAGCAGTTTAGTGCAGTCAGGGGGCAATCAGCCCCAGCATTTT
TRBV7-9	TRBJ1-2	TRBD1	-	CASSLGTGANYGYTF	TGTGCCAGCAGCCTAGGGACAGGGGCTAACTATGGCTACACCTTC
TRBV30	TRBJ1-1	-	-	CAWSVKRNTEAFF	TGTGCCTGGAGCGTCAAAAGGAACACTGAAGCTTTCTTT
TRBV7-2	TRBJ2-7	-	-	CASSLVQGVGYEQYF	TGTGCCAGCAGCTTAGTACAGGGAGTGGGATACGAGCAGTACTTC
TRBV28	TRBJ2-7	-	once	CASAPMGTYEQYF	TGTGCCAGCGCCCCTATGGGAACCTACGAGCAGTACTTC
TRBV4-1	TRBJ1-5	TRBD1	few	CASSQTGGLGQPQHF	TGCGCCAGCAGCCAGACAGGGGGCTTGGGTCAGCCCCAGCATTTT
TRBV6-5	TRBJ1-1	-	-	CASSRGGLGTEAFF	TGTGCCAGCAGCCGCGGGGGCCTGGGCACTGAAGCTTTCTTT
TRBV28	TRBJ1-1	-	-	CASRGGGKNTEAFF	TGTGCCAGCAGGGGAGGGGGTAAGAACACTGAAGCTTTCTTT
TRBV7-9	TRBJ1-2	-	-	CASSRESYGSYGYTF	TGTGCCAGCAGCCGGGAGTCTTATGGGTCTTATGGCTACACCTTC
TRBV9	TRBJ1-1	TRBD1	-	CASSATGVRDTEAFF	TGTGCCAGCAGCGCCACAGGGGTTAGGGACACTGAAGCTTTCTTT
TRBV5-1	TRBJ2-7	TRBD2	once	CASSLVGSGRAGGEQYF	TGCGCCAGCAGCTTGGTCGGTAGCGGGAGGGCCGGCGGCGAGCAGTACTTC
TRBV2	TRBJ2-7	TRBD2	-	CASSEVGTSEQYF	TGTGCCAGCAGTGAAGTTGGGACTAGCGAGCAGTACTTC
TRBV28	TRBJ2-2	-	-	CASSFFTGELFF	TGTGCCAGCAGTTTTTTCACCGGGGAGCTGTTTTTT
TRBV20-1	TRBJ1-4	-	once	CSARGEKLFF	TGCAGTGCTAGAGGTGAAAAACTGTTTTTT
TRBV11-1	TRBJ1-1	TRBD1	-	CASSFGQGDTEAFF	TGTGCCAGCAGCTTCGGACAGGGCGACACTGAAGCTTTCTTT
TRBV6-1	TRBJ2-7	TRBD2	-	CASSEELGGGSYEQYF	TGTGCCAGCAGTGAAGAACTCGGGGGGGGATCCTACGAGCAGTACTTC
TRBV29-1	TRBJ1-2	TRBD1	-	CSVEGTGGSYGYTF	TGCAGCGTTGAGGGGACAGGGGGTTCCTATGGCTACACCTTC
TRBV27	TRBJ2-1	-	-	CASSFAGGTEQFF	TGTGCCAGCAGTTTCGCGGGCGGCACTGAGCAGTTCTTC
TRBV7-2	TRBJ1-1	-	few	CASSSGIAGNTEAFF	TGTGCCAGCAGCTCAGGGATTGCTGGGAACACTGAAGCTTTCTTT
TRBV5-4	TRBJ2-2	-	few	CASSSEVSHTGELFF	TGTGCCAGCAGCTCAGAGGTTTCCCACACCGGGGAGCTGTTTTTT
TRBV6-6	TRBJ1-1	TRBD1	-	CASSYSEGGNTEAFF	TGTGCCAGCAGTTACTCGGAAGGGGGCAACACTGAAGCTTTCTTT
TRBV14	TRBJ1-3	-	medium-sized	CASSQELQSSGNTIYF	TGTGCCAGCAGCCAAGAATTGCAGAGCTCTGGAAACACCATATATTTT
TRBV7-2	TRBJ2-1	TRBD2	once	CASSLVLGGRSNEQFF	TGTGCCAGCAGCTTAGTACTCGGCGGGAGAAGCAATGAGCAGTTCTTC
TRBV5-1	TRBJ2-5	TRBD2	-	CASRTSGAGQETQYF	TGCGCCAGCAGGACTAGCGGGGCGGGCCAAGAGACCCAGTACTTC
TRBV19	TRBJ2-2	-	once	CASSDRYTGELFF	TGTGCCAGTAGTGACAGGTACACCGGGGAGCTGTTTTTT
TRBV11-2	TRBJ2-3	-	-	CASSSTRKNTDTQYF	TGTGCCAGCAGCTCGACTAGAAAGAACACAGATACGCAGTATTTT
TRBV30	TRBJ2-3	-	-	CAWRAATQYF	TGTGCCTGGAGGGCCGCTACGCAGTATTTT
TRBV4-3	TRBJ2-1	-	-	CASSPFSSYNEQFF	TGCGCCAGCAGCCCCTTTAGCTCCTACAATGAGCAGTTCTTC
TRBV7-9	TRBJ2-1	-	few	CASSPTPGEQFF	TGTGCCAGCAGCCCCACCCCGGGGGAGCAGTTCTTC
TRBV11-2	TRBJ2-1	TRBD2	-	CASSPREAGAISNEQFF	TGTGCCAGCAGCCCCAGGGAAGCGGGAGCTATTAGCAATGAGCAGTTCTTC
TRBV19	TRBJ1-1	-	many	CASTPPRVPMNTEAFF	TGTGCCAGTACCCCCCCGAGGGTCCCCATGAACACTGAAGCTTTCTTT